This T cell receptor (beta chain) was captured in a study of T cells in Graves' hyperthyroidism and ophthalmopathy. There were TCR beta CDR3 regions amplified from RNA transcripts. When the TCR CDR3 underwent first-round RT-PCR, the HTBI primer set was used. Using its own MiXCR run on the multiplex PCR reads, TCRdb lists one record per CDR3 protein. The data show hundreds of thousands of distinct CDR3 sequences, over 15% seen once. The receptor was derived from a woman aged 55-70 years with Graves' ophthalmopathy. Sequencing was done on a sample of blood.

The CDR3 spells CASSRDRVSSYEQYF. DNA of the CDR3: TGTGCCAGCAGCCGGGACAGGGTTAGCTCCTACGAGCAGTACTTC. The V gene is TRBV14, the J gene TRBJ2-7; 9 bases map to TRBD1. The length of the CDR3 is 15 residues. Germline V gives CDR1 SGHDN, CDR2 FVKESK. The trim removed 4 bases at V and 0 bases at J, leaving 4 bases unmatched.